These 31 T cell receptor beta chains originate from one sample sequenced in a study of OX40 agonist ivuxolimab in advanced cancers. Only in-frame clones appear in the TCRdb table, and some are missing; sequencing was by immunoSEQ multiplex PCR. The sample includes fewer than 75,000 clones, roughly nine tenths of them seen just once. Sample: CD4+ or CD8+ T cells sorted from blood, taken in a trial of the OX40 agonist ivuxolimab. The receptors come from an adult with an advanced solid tumor such as melanoma, head and neck, liver or kidney cancer.

The J gene is TRBJ2-2, the V gene TRBV7-2; possibly TRBD1 for D (6 bases). The germline V gene encodes CDR1 SGHTA and CDR2 FQGNSA. This CDR3 is built from 15 residues. The V and J ends lost 1 base and 6 bases respectively, with 12 bases between them. The CDR3 spells CASSLVGGSAGELFF. As DNA, the CDR3 is TGTGCCAGCAGCTTAGTTGGGGGCTCTGCCGGGGAGCTGTTTTTT. The full variable domain, its missing parts supplied by reference TRBV7-2 and TRBJ2-2, is GAGVSQSPSNKVTEKGKDVELRCDPISGHTALYWYRQSLGQGLEFLIYFQGNSAPDKSGLPSDRFSAERTGGSVSTLTIQRTQQEDSAVYLCASSLVGGSAGELFFGEGSRLTVL.

This clone was counted once. V usage is TRBV29-1 and J usage is TRBJ2-7; TRBD1 matches 8 bases. V shed 4 bases, J shed 1 base, and the junction held 3 bases outside the gene matches. The CDR3 totals 13 residues. Germline V gene sequence: CDR1 SQVTM, CDR2 ANQGSEA. CDR3 nucleotide sequence: TGCAGCGTTGGGACAGGGACTTCCTACGAGCAGTACTTC. Encoded protein: CSVGTGTSYEQYF.

This chain connects TRBV6-1 to TRBJ2-7; perhaps TRBD1 as D (6 bases). CDR1 MNHNS and CDR2 SASEGT come from the germline V gene. V was shortened by 6 bases and J by 4 bases, with 13 bases between the two germline ends. There are 13 residues in the CDR3. The DNA of the CDR3 is TGTGCCAGCAGGGCCCAGGGGCTTTACGAGCAGTACTTC. Protein sequence: CASRAQGLYEQYF.

This clone was seen just once. The chain joins TRBV7-2 to TRBJ2-2; D gene uncertain. This CDR3 has 13 amino acids. Germline-derived CDR1 and CDR2 are SGHTA and FQGNSA. The V end lost 5 bases, the J end lost 7 bases, and 11 bases lay between the germline ends. The CDR3 protein is CASSELRGGELFF. The CDR3 nucleotides read TGTGCCAGCAGCGAACTAAGAGGCGGGGAGCTGTTTTTT.

The chain recombines TRBV19 with TRBJ2-2; D perhaps matches TRBD2 (5 bases). Germline-derived CDR1 and CDR2 are LNHDA and SQIVND (reference sequence). Trimming took off 11 bases at V and 6 bases at J, with 13 bases between the two ends. The CDR3 sequence is 12 residues long. The CDR3 coding sequence is TGTGCCCGAAGCGGACGGGCCGGGGAGCTGTTTTTT. As protein: CARSGRAGELFF.

The chain uses TRBV2 and TRBJ2-7, with D perhaps TRBD2 (5 bases). The germline V gene has CDR1 SNHLY and CDR2 FYNNEI. The V and J ends lost 0 bases and 12 bases respectively, with 15 bases between them. The CDR3 has 13 amino acids. The CDR3 bases are TGTGCCAGCAGTGAAGCCCCCCCCGGGAAGCGGTACTTC. Amino acid sequence: CASSEAPPGKRYF.

The chain carries TRBV2 and TRBJ1-2, with a possible D match to TRBD1 (5 bases). The V and J ends lost 2 bases and 3 bases respectively, with 10 bases between them. Germline CDR1 SNHLY, CDR2 FYNNEI. The CDR3 is made up of 14 amino acids. The CDR3 loop is CASSEFRGDYGYTF. CDR3 nucleotides: TGTGCCAGCAGTGAATTTAGGGGAGACTATGGCTACACCTTC.

This chain uses TRBV27 with TRBJ2-7; TRBD1 matches 7 bases. Per germline, CDR1 MNHEY and CDR2 SMNVEV (reference sequence). The trim removed 3 bases at V and 0 bases at J, leaving 14 bases unmatched. The CDR3 has 18 amino acids. The CDR3 loop reads CASSFFRDRPSSSYEQYF. CDR3 bases: TGTGCCAGCAGTTTTTTCCGGGACAGACCTTCTAGCTCCTACGAGCAGTACTTC.

The V gene is TRBV11-2, the J gene TRBJ2-1, with TRBD1 matching 9 bases. The CDR3 is 14 amino acids. Germline CDR1 is SGHAT and CDR2 is FQNNGV. V was clipped by 6 bases and J by 9 bases; unmatched bases: 9. CDR3 region: CASSPGTGRGEQFF. DNA for the CDR3: TGTGCCAGCAGTCCCGGGACAGGGCGCGGTGAGCAGTTCTTC.

This chain connects TRBV5-4 to TRBJ2-3; 9 nucleotides line up with TRBD2. This CDR3 comprises 15 residues. The junction had 4 bases not matched to a gene; V was cut back by 3 bases and J by 2 bases. CDR1 SGHNT and CDR2 YYREEE come from the germline V gene (reference sequence). CDR3 DNA: TGTGCCAGCAGCTCGGGACTAGCAGACACAGATACGCAGTATTTT. Its protein is CASSSGLADTDTQYF.

The V call is TRBV2, the J call TRBJ2-3, with 12 positions matching TRBD2. V shed 9 bases and J 3 bases; nucleotides not matched to a gene: 10. CDR1 is SNHLY, CDR2 FYNNEI, per germline. The CDR3 length is 16 residues. The CDR3: CASSLAGGPSTDTQYF. The CDR3, as DNA: TGTGCCAGTAGCCTAGCGGGAGGGCCTTCGACAGATACGCAGTATTTT. Combining the CDR3 with reference TRBV2 and TRBJ2-3 gives the whole variable domain EPEVTQTPSHQVTQMGQEVILRCVPISNHLYFYWYRQILGQKVEFLVSFYNNEISEKSEIFDDQFSVERPDGSNFTLKIRSTKLEDSAMYFCASSLAGGPSTDTQYFGPGTRLTVL.

This clone was seen a few times. The chain employs TRBV5-1 and TRBJ1-1; D remains ambiguous. V lost 0 bases and J lost 5, with 20 bases in between. In germline, CDR1 is SGHRS, CDR2 YFSETQ. CDR3 length: 17 residues. The CDR3 loop reads CASSLAGGVSGRTEAFF. The CDR3 DNA sequence: TGCGCCAGCAGCTTGGCGGGCGGTGTGTCGGGCCGGACTGAAGCTTTCTTT.

This chain uses TRBV19 with TRBJ1-2, with D perhaps matching TRBD1 (5 bases). The CDR3 length is 15 residues. Per germline, CDR1 LNHDA and CDR2 SQIVND (reference sequence). The V end was cut by 1 base, the J end by 7 bases, with 16 bases between. CDR3 coding DNA: TGTGCCAGTAGTATAGGGGACGGATTGTCCGGTGGCTACACCTTC. Translating it yields CASSIGDGLSGGYTF.

This clone is a singleton in its sample. The chain recombines TRBV12-2 with TRBJ2-5. TRBV12-2 is a documented pseudogene. The CDR3 consists of 16 residues. CDR3 DNA sequence: TGTGCAAGTCGCTTAGCGGCAGAGATGTACCAAGAGACCCAGTACTTC. This gives the protein CASRLAAEMYQETQYF.

The V call is TRBV6-5, the J call TRBJ1-1; TRBD1 is a possible D gene (5 bases). The germline V gene encodes CDR1 MNHEY and CDR2 SVGAGI. This CDR3 has 14 amino acids. The V end lost 6 bases, the J end lost 2 bases, and 13 bases lay between the germline ends. The DNA of the CDR3 is TGTGCCAGCAGGGGGCCGAACCTAAACACTGAAGCTTTCTTT. It is translated as CASRGPNLNTEAFF.

This clone turned up a few times. V usage is TRBV10-2 and J usage is TRBJ1-2; D is uncertain. CDR1 is WSHSY, CDR2 SAAADI, per germline. V was trimmed by 3 bases and J by 4 bases, leaving 9 bases between them. The CDR3 spans 13 residues. This CDR3 reads CASSESGGYGYTF. The CDR3 DNA reads as TGCGCCAGCAGTGAATCGGGTGGCTATGGCTACACCTTC.

The rearrangement joins TRBV18 to TRBJ2-7; 8 bases are a match to TRBD2. Trimming cost V 3 bases and J 5 bases; bases outside gene matches: 12. CDR3 length: 16 residues. The germline V gene has CDR1 KGHSH and CDR2 LQKENI. CDR3 coding DNA: TGTGCCAGCTCACCTCTAGCGGGTAGGTTGGGCCACGAGCAGTACTTC. Its translation: CASSPLAGRLGHEQYF.

V usage is TRBV14 and J usage is TRBJ1-1, with D possibly matching TRBD1 (5 bases). Trimming removed 3 bases at V and 8 bases at J, with 7 bases between. The CDR3 extends over 11 amino acids. Germline assignment: CDR1 SGHDN and CDR2 FVKESK. CDR3 sequence reads: CASSQGPEAFF. Here the CDR3 DNA reads TGTGCCAGCAGCCAGGGACCGGAAGCTTTCTTT. Looking up the rest from reference TRBV14 and TRBJ1-1 gives the full variable domain: EAGVTQFPSHSVIEKGQTVTLRCDPISGHDNLYWYRRVMGKEIKFLLHFVKESKQDESGMPNNRFLAERTGGTYSTLKVQPAELEDSGVYFCASSQGPEAFFGQGTRLTVV.

This chain links TRBV29-1 with TRBJ2-3; the D call may be TRBD1 or TRBD2 (5 bases each). Germline loops: CDR1 SQVTM, CDR2 ANQGSEA. The CDR3 consists of 13 residues. V was shortened by 6 bases and J by 0 bases, with 10 bases between the two germline ends. The CDR3 DNA reads as TGCAGCGTCGGCCGGGACAGCACAGATACGCAGTATTTT. Translation: CSVGRDSTDTQYF.

This clone was picked up one time. The chain is built from TRBV5-4 and TRBJ1-4; D unclear. In germline, CDR1 is SGHNT, CDR2 YYREEE (reference sequence). The CDR3 length is 15 residues. The germline V and J ends were trimmed by 3 bases and 0 bases, with 9 bases remaining between them. CDR3 region: CASSSGPATNEKLFF. For the CDR3, the DNA is TGTGCCAGCAGCTCCGGACCCGCAACTAATGAAAAACTGTTTTTT.

This clone appeared once. J is TRBJ2-1 and V is TRBV15, with TRBD2 matching 15 bases. This CDR3 spans 16 amino acids. In germline, CDR1 is LNHNV, CDR2 YYDKDF (reference sequence). V lost 4 bases and J lost 4; bases outside the gene matches: 2. As DNA, the CDR3 is TGTGCCACCAGCAAAGGACTAGCGGGAGGGTACAATGAGCAGTTCTTC. Amino acids: CATSKGLAGGYNEQFF.

J is TRBJ1-1 and V is TRBV6-5; maybe TRBD1 (6 bases). In germline, CDR1 is MNHEY, CDR2 SVGAGI. Trimming shortened V by 5 bases and J by 4 bases, and 14 bases separated the two germline ends. The CDR3 runs 14 residues. The CDR3 protein is CASSAWTDTTEAFF. In DNA form, the CDR3 reads TGTGCCAGCAGTGCTTGGACAGACACCACTGAAGCTTTCTTT.

J is TRBJ2-7 and V is TRBV21-1; the table's TRBD2 call for D was not verified on the DNA. TRBV21-1 is noted as a pseudogene. The CDR3 loop spans 12 amino acids. The CDR3 DNA follows: TGTGCCAGCAGCAAAGAGGAGGTCGGGGGGTACTTC. Residues: CASSKEEVGGYF.

The sample holds one count of this clone. The J gene is TRBJ1-3, the V gene TRBV6-1; D perhaps matches TRBD1 (6 bases). The CDR3 has 14 amino acids. The V gene's germline CDR1 is MNHNS and CDR2 SASEGT. Trimming removed 6 bases at V and 2 bases at J, with 11 bases between. The CDR3 loop is CASSPNRAGNTIYF. CDR3 DNA sequence: TGTGCCAGCAGCCCGAACAGGGCTGGAAACACCATATATTTT.

CDR3 coding DNA: TGTGCCAGCAGCTCGTGGGCCGCGAACACTGAAGCTTTCTTT. Translation: CASSSWAANTEAFF. This chain joins TRBV5-4 and TRBJ1-1; D is unclear. Trimming took 3 bases from V and 1 from J, leaving 10 bases between them. Germline V gene data show CDR1 as SGHNT and CDR2 as YYREEE (reference sequence). The CDR3 has 14 residues. Full variable domain (remainder filled in from reference TRBV5-4 and TRBJ1-1): ETGVTQSPTHLIKTRGQQVTLRCSSQSGHNTVSWYQQALGQGPQFIFQYYREEENGRGNFPPRFSGLQFPNYSSELNVNALELDDSALYLCASSSWAANTEAFFGQGTRLTVV.

This rearrangement joins TRBV16 to TRBJ2-3, with D tentatively TRBD2 (5 bases). Germline V CDR1 and CDR2: KGHSY, FQNENV. CDR3 length equals 14 residues. Trimming took off 1 base at V and 3 bases at J, with 8 bases between the two ends. The chain's CDR3 is CASSQLPGTDTQYF. The CDR3 nucleotides are TGTGCCAGCAGCCAATTACCGGGAACAGATACGCAGTATTTT.

This clone was picked up one time. The V gene is TRBV21-1, the J gene TRBJ2-7; TRBD2 is taken as the D call from the table, unchecked against the DNA. TRBV21-1 is a pseudogene locus. This CDR3 contains 8 residues. CDR3 DNA: TGTGCCAGCAGCCCCGAGGAATTC. Protein sequence: CASSPEEF.

The gene calls are TRBV6-1 and TRBJ1-2, with D perhaps TRBD1 (5 bases). This CDR3 has 21 residues. Germline V lookup: CDR1 MNHNS, CDR2 SASEGT. The ends were cut back, 2 bases at V and 0 bases at J, with 28 bases in the middle. In DNA form, the CDR3 reads TGTGCCAGCAGTGAAAACAGGTTAAGAGCGACGCGTGCCTCGTCTAACTATGGCTACACCTTC. This codes for CASSENRLRATRASSNYGYTF.

The rearrangement joins TRBV5-5 to TRBJ1-3; no clear D gene. Germline V gene sequence: CDR1 SGHKS, CDR2 YYEKEE (reference sequence). The CDR3 runs 15 residues. V lost 2 bases, J lost 4 bases, and 13 bases lay in between. The CDR3 is CASSLTYISGNTIYF. The CDR3 coding sequence is TGTGCCAGCAGCTTAACTTACATATCCGGAAACACCATATATTTT.

V gene TRBV5-1 combines with J gene TRBJ1-4; 8 bases are a match to TRBD1. V lost 5 bases, J lost 8 bases, and 8 bases stayed unmatched. The CDR3 contains 14 residues. Germline V lookup: CDR1 SGHRS, CDR2 YFSETQ. In nucleotides, the CDR3 is TGCGCCAGCAGTCCCAGGGGGCTCGGGGAAAAACTGTTTTTT. Translated, it gives CASSPRGLGEKLFF. Drawing the rest from reference TRBV5-1 and TRBJ1-4, the complete variable domain is KAGVTQTPRYLIKTRGQQVTLSCSPISGHRSVSWYQQTPGQGLQFLFEYFSETQRNKGNFPGRFSGRQFSNSRSEMNVSTLELGDSALYLCASSPRGLGEKLFFGSGTQLSVL.

The CDR3 here is CASSMYWRATEAFF. The CDR3 coding sequence is TGCGCCAGCAGCATGTACTGGCGGGCCACTGAAGCTTTCTTT. The J gene is TRBJ1-1, the V gene TRBV5-1; D unclear. Germline V gene data show CDR1 as SGHRS and CDR2 as YFSETQ. V was shortened by 4 bases and J by 4 bases, with 14 bases between the two germline ends. The CDR3 has 14 amino acids.